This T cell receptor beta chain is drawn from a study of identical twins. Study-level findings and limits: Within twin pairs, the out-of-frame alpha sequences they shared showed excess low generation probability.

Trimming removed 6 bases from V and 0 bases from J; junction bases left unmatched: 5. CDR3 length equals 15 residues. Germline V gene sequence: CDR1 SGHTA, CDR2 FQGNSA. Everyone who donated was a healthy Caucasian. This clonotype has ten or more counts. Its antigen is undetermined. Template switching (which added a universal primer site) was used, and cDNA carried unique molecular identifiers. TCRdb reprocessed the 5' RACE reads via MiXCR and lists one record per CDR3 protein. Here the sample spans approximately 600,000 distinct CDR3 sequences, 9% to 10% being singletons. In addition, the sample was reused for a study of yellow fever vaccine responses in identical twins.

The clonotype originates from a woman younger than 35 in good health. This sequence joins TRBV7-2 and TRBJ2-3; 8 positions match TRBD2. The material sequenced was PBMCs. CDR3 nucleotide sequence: TGTGCCAGCAGGCCGGGGGGGGCTAGCACAGATACGCAGTATTTT. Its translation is CASRPGGASTDTQYF.